What follows are 18 T cell receptor beta chains derived from one specimen sequenced in a study of T cells in Graves' hyperthyroidism and ophthalmopathy. Amplification of TCR beta CDR3 regions used RNA as the template. TCR CDR3 regions were first amplified by RT-PCR with HTBI primers. In TCRdb, the multiplex PCR reads were re-called with MiXCR into one record per CDR3 protein. The table lists just under 750,000 distinct CDR3 sequences, around a third of them singletons. The source material was blood. Receptors originate from a woman in her thirties or forties with Graves' hyperthyroidism.

The chain combines TRBV4-2 with TRBJ1-2; 9 nucleotides line up with TRBD1. The CDR3 loop spans 14 amino acids. The J segment lost 4 bases and the V segment lost 4 bases, leaving 4 bases of the junction unmatched. Germline V gives CDR1 LGHNA, CDR2 YNFKEQ. CDR3 coding DNA: TGTGCCAGCAGCCCGGAGGACAGGGGCTATGGCTACACCTTC. This codes for CASSPEDRGYGYTF.

This clonotype occurred a few times. V gene TRBV7-8 combines with J gene TRBJ1-3; possible D gene TRBD1, 6 bases. This CDR3 is 16 amino acids long. The V end was cut by 5 bases, the J end by 7 bases, with 21 bases between. The germline CDR1 and CDR2 sequences are SGHVS and FQNEAQ. DNA for the CDR3: TGTGCCAGCAGCGCAGGCGATGGGGGGGCAGGGAACACCATATATTTT. Protein sequence: CASSAGDGGAGNTIYF. Based on the CDR3 plus reference TRBV7-8 and TRBJ1-3, the full variable domain is GAGVSQSPRYKVAKRGQDVALRCDPISGHVSLFWYQQALGQGPEFLTYFQNEAQLDKSGLPSDRFFAERPEGSVSTLKIQRTQQEDSAVYLCASSAGDGGAGNTIYFGEGSWLTVV.

Ten or more counts support this clonotype. This chain connects TRBV25-1 to TRBJ1-4, with D hard to call. The CDR3 spans 14 residues. CDR1 MGHDK and CDR2 SYGVNS come from the germline V gene. Trimming removed 6 bases at V and 5 bases at J, with 13 bases between. This CDR3 is CASSVRGPNEKLFF. The CDR3 coding sequence is TGTGCCAGCAGCGTCAGAGGGCCGAATGAAAAACTGTTTTTT.

This clonotype has at least ten counts. V and J are TRBV6-2 or TRBV6-3 and TRBJ2-5, with D hard to call. CDR1 and CDR2 from the germline V gene are MNHEY and SVGEGT. The CDR3 runs 12 residues. Trimming left V 6 bases short and J 9 bases short, with 14 bases between. The CDR3 sequence: CASRKELLAQYF. CDR3 in DNA: TGTGCCAGCAGGAAGGAGTTGCTGGCCCAGTACTTC.

This clonotype was counted ten times or more. The genes are TRBV10-3 and TRBJ1-2; 9 nucleotides match TRBD1. Germline CDR1 is ENHRY and CDR2 is SYGVKD. The CDR3 length is 12 residues. The V gene end was trimmed by 9 bases and the J gene end by 9 bases; junction bases not matched to a gene: 8. DNA for the CDR3: TGTGCCATAAGGGGACAGGGAGAGAGCTACACCTTC. The encoded protein is CAIRGQGESYTF.

The chain links TRBV29-1 to TRBJ2-3, with D tentatively TRBD1 or TRBD2 (5 bases each). Per the germline V gene, CDR1 is SQVTM and CDR2 is ANQGSEA. V lost 3 bases to trimming and J lost 2 bases, with 9 bases between them. This CDR3 has 13 amino acids. CDR3 residues: CSVDPGPTDTQYF. The CDR3 coding sequence is TGCAGCGTTGATCCGGGGCCCACAGATACGCAGTATTTT.

In this sample, this clonotype turned up a few times. The rearrangement uses TRBV5-6 and TRBJ2-3; 11 bases are shared with TRBD1. The germline CDR1 and CDR2 sequences are SGHDT and YYEEEE. The CDR3 is 14 amino acids. J gave up 4 bases and V 3 bases, and 1 base lay outside the gene matches. CDR3 sequence: CASSSGQGADTQYF. DNA of the CDR3: TGTGCCAGCAGCTCGGGACAGGGGGCAGATACGCAGTATTTT.

The chain carries TRBV7-9 and TRBJ1-4; no firm D call. Trimming left V 2 bases short and J 7 bases short, with 14 bases between. CDR1 is SEHNR, CDR2 FQNEAQ, per germline (reference sequence). The CDR3 has 15 amino acids. CDR3 sequence reads: CASSLSGRVAEKLFF. The CDR3 DNA reads TGTGCCAGCAGCTTATCTGGGAGGGTTGCTGAAAAACTGTTTTTT.

This sequence joins TRBV5-6 and TRBJ1-2, with D uncertain. The CDR3 runs 16 residues. V lost 2 bases and J 0 bases, leaving 14 bases between the germline ends. CDR1 is SGHDT and CDR2 is YYEEEE in the germline V gene. The CDR3 DNA reads TGTGCCAGCAGCTTTCCAGATGCTACTTCTAACTATGGCTACACCTTC. This gives the protein CASSFPDATSNYGYTF.

In this sample, this clonotype turned up many times. The chain joins TRBV20-1 to TRBJ1-2; no reliable D call. V shed 5 bases and J shed 8 bases, with 15 bases lying between them. The CDR3 has 12 residues. CDR1 DFQATT and CDR2 SNEGSKA come from the germline V gene (reference sequence). The CDR3 region has the DNA TGCAGTGCTGATTGGAATTCGCGCGGCTACACCTTC. This codes for CSADWNSRGYTF.

The chain links TRBV28 to TRBJ2-5; 11 bases are a match to TRBD2. The V segment lost 9 bases and the J segment 0 bases; nucleotides outside the gene matches: 3. The germline gives CDR1 MDHEN, CDR2 SYDVKM. This CDR3 has 14 amino acids. CDR3 sequence reads: CASWTSGYQETQYF. The CDR3 region has the DNA TGTGCCAGTTGGACTAGCGGGTACCAAGAGACCCAGTACTTC.

Written as DNA, the CDR3 is TGCGCCAGCGTGGCGGGTGATATGAACACCGGGGAGCTGTTTTTT. Amino acid sequence: CASVAGDMNTGELFF. The chain has TRBV5-1 and TRBJ2-2; D is perhaps TRBD2 (5 bases). CDR1 and CDR2 (germline): SGHRS, YFSETQ. CDR3 length equals 15 residues. The germline V and J ends were trimmed by 7 bases and 1 base, with 14 bases remaining between them.

The V and J genes are TRBV10-3 and TRBJ2-7, with TRBD2 matching over 10 bases. The V and J ends lost 5 bases and 3 bases, in that order; junction bases with no gene match: 13. The CDR3 sequence is 17 residues long. Germline CDR1 ENHRY, CDR2 SYGVKD. The CDR3 region is CAISLTVASGSSYEQYF. For the CDR3, the DNA is TGTGCCATCAGTTTAACGGTCGCTAGCGGGAGTAGCTACGAGCAGTACTTC.

This chain links TRBV5-6 with TRBJ1-1; the D gene is possibly TRBD1 (5 bases). The length of the CDR3 is 16 residues. V shed 4 bases and J shed 2 bases, with 18 bases lying between them. The germline V gene has CDR1 SGHDT and CDR2 YYEEEE. The CDR3 coding sequence is TGTGCCAGCAGCCACCTGACGGGGCAGACTAACACTGAAGCTTTCTTT. This translates into CASSHLTGQTNTEAFF.

Comments on this clonotype: This may be a read error: a much more frequent sequence differs by one nucleotide. The rearrangement uses TRBV10-3 and TRBJ2-7, with TRBD2 matching over 8 bases. Per the germline V gene, CDR1 is ENHRY and CDR2 is SYGVKD. CDR3 length equals 15 residues. This CDR3 reads CASSCGGTSTYEQYF. The DNA of the CDR3 is TGTGCCAGCAGTTGCGGCGGGACTAGTACCTACGAGCAGTACTTC.

CDR3 DNA sequence: TGTGCCAGCAGTTACGGTTTTTACAGGGTGGGTGGTCAGCCCCAGCATTTT. It encodes CASSYGFYRVGGQPQHF. The chain carries TRBV6-6 and TRBJ1-5; a weak D match, TRBD1 (6 bases). Germline V CDR1 and CDR2: MNHNY, SVGAGI (reference sequence). The CDR3 is 17 residues long. The germline V and J ends were trimmed by 2 bases and 6 bases, with 20 bases remaining between them.

This chain connects TRBV6-5 to TRBJ2-7; D is unclear. The CDR3 totals 13 residues. Trimming left V 4 bases short and J 2 bases short, with 9 bases between. From germline, CDR1 is MNHEY and CDR2 SVGAGI. CDR3 sequence: CASSSQDTYEQYF. CDR3 coding DNA: TGTGCCAGCAGTTCCCAGGATACCTACGAGCAGTACTTC.

This clonotype was seen at least ten times. The chain is built from TRBV7-9 and TRBJ1-4; 7 bases fit TRBD1. The V and J ends lost 5 bases and 8 bases, in that order; junction bases with no gene match: 8. Germline V CDR1 and CDR2: SEHNR, FQNEAQ (reference sequence). CDR3 length equals 14 residues. CDR3 region: CASSPNRGVEKLFF. CDR3 in DNA: TGTGCCAGCAGCCCTAACAGGGGTGTAGAAAAACTGTTTTTT. The full variable domain, its missing parts supplied by reference TRBV7-9 and TRBJ1-4, is DTGVSQNPRHKITKRGQNVTFRCDPISEHNRLYWYRQTLGQGPEFLTYFQNEAQLEKSRLLSDRFSAERPKGSFSTLEIQRTEQGDSAMYLCASSPNRGVEKLFFGSGTQLSVL.